This T cell receptor (beta chain) was identified during a study of blood T cell repertoires in COVID-19. In the study overall: Samples came from the United States, Italy and Spain, spanning acute and convalescent COVID-19. T cells, B-cell-depleted T cells, or PBMCs provided the cDNA or gDNA that served as material.

V gave up 4 bases and J gave up 1 base; unmatched junction bases: 6. Looked up from germline, CDR1 is LGHDT and CDR2 is YNNKEL (reference sequence). The CDR3 is 17 residues long. Cohort assignment relied on participant-reported clinical history. The method was immunoSEQ multiplex PCR; TCRdb's version includes in-frame clones alone and lacks a portion of them. The table lists approximately 160,000 clones, approximately 82% of them singletons, with 3.6% in the top ten. The sample taken for sequencing was PBMCs or T cells enriched from blood (not recorded which). The chain is built from TRBV3-1 (or the pseudogene TRBV3-2) and TRBJ2-3, with TRBD1 matching 12 bases. The receptor was derived from a woman in her forties or fifties in a cohort exposed to, infected with or recovered from COVID-19 (not recorded which). As DNA, the CDR3 is TGTGCCAGCAGCCCGGGGACAGGGGGCTTCCGCACAGATACGCAGTATTTT. Residues: CASSPGTGGFRTDTQYF.